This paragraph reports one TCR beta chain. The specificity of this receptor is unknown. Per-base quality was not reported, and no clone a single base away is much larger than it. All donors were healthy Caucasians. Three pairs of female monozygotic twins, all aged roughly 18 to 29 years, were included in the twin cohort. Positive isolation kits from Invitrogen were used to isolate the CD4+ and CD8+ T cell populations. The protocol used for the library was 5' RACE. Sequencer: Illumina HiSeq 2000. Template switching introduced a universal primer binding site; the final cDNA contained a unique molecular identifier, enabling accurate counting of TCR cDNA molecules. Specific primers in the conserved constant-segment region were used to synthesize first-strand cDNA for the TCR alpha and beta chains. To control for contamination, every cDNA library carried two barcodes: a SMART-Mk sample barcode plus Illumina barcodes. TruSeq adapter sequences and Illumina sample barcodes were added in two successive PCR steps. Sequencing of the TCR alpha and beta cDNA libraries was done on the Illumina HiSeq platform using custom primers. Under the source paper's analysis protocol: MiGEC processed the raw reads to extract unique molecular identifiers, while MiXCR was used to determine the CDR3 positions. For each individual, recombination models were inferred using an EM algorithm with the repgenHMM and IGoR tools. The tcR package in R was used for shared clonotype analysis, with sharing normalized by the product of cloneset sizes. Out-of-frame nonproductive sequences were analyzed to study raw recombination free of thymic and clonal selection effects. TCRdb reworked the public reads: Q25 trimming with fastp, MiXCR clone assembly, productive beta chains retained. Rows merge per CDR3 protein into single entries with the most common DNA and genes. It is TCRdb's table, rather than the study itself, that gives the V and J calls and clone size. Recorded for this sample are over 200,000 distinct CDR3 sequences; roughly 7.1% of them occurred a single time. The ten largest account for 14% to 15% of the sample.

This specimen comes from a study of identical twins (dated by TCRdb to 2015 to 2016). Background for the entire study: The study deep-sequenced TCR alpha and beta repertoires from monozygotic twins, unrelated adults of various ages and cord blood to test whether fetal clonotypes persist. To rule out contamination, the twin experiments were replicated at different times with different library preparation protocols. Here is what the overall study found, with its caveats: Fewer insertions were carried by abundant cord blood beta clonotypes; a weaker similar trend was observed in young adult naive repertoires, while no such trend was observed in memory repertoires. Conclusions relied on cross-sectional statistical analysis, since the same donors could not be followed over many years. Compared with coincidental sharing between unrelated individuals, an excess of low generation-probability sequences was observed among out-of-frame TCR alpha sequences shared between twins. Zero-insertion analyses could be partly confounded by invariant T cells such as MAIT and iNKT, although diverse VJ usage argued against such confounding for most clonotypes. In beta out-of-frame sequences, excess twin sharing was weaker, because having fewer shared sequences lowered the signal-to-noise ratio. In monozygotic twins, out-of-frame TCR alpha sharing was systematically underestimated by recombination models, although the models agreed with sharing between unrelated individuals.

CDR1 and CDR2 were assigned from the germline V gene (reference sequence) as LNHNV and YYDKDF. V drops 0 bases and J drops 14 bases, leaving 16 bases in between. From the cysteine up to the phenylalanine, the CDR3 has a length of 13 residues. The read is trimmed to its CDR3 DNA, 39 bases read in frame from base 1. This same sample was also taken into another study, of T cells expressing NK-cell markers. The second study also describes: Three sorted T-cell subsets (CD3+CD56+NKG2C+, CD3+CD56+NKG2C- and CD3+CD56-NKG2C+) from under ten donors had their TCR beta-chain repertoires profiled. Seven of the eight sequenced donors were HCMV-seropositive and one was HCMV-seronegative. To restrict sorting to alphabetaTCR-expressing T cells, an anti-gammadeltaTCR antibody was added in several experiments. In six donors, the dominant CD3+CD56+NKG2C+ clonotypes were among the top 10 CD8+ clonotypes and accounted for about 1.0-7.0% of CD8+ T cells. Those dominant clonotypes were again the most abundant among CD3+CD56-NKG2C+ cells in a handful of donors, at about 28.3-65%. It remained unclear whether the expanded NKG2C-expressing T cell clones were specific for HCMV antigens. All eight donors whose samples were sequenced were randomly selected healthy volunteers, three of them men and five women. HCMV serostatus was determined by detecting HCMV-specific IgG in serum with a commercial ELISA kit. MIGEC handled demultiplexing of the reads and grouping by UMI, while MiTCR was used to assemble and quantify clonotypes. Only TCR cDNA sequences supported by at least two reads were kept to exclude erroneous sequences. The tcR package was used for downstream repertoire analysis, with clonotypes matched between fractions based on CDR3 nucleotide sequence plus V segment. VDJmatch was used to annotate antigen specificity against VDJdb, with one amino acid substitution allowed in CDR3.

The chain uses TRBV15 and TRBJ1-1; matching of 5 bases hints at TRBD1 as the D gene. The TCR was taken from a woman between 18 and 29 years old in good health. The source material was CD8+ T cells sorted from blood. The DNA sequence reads TGTGCCACCAGCAGAGATACATTGTGGGACGCCTTCTTT. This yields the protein CATSRDTLWDAFF.